This entry lists 4 T cell receptor beta chains sequenced from one sample in a study of blood T cell repertoires in COVID-19. Method: immunoSEQ multiplex PCR; TCRdb's copy keeps in-frame clones and lacks some. The top ten clones hold around 3.3% of a sample with 200,000 to 250,000 clones, roughly 84% of them seen once. Sequencing used peripheral blood. The receptor set was obtained from a woman of 80 years or more with acute or convalescent COVID-19.

This chain connects TRBV7-9 to TRBJ1-1; D gene unclear. The germline V gene encodes CDR1 SEHNR and CDR2 FQNEAQ (reference sequence). Trimming took off 5 bases at V and 0 bases at J, with 4 bases between the two ends. This CDR3 spans 12 amino acids. The CDR3 sequence: CASSILNTEAFF. The CDR3 nucleotides read TGTGCCAGCAGCATATTGAACACTGAAGCTTTCTTT. The whole variable domain, remainder taken from reference TRBV7-9 and TRBJ1-1, is DTGVSQNPRHKITKRGQNVTFRCDPISEHNRLYWYRQTLGQGPEFLTYFQNEAQLEKSRLLSDRFSAERPKGSFSTLEIQRTEQGDSAMYLCASSILNTEAFFGQGTRLTVV.

The V gene is TRBV15, the J gene TRBJ2-7; D is possibly TRBD2 (6 bases). Germline CDR1 LNHNV, CDR2 YYDKDF (reference sequence). This CDR3 region has 15 residues. V lost 2 bases, J lost 7 bases, and 18 bases lay in between. CDR3 sequence (DNA): TGTGCCACCAGCAGACGTATCGGGACTTCGGGGGAGCAGTACTTC. It codes for CATSRRIGTSGEQYF.

The chain couples TRBV11-2 to TRBJ1-5; 7 positions match TRBD1. The CDR3 spans 15 residues. In germline, CDR1 is SGHAT, CDR2 FQNNGV. The ends lost 2 bases at V and 1 base at J; junction bases unmatched: 2. The CDR3 reads CASSLLGGSNQPQHF. CDR3 nucleotide sequence: TGTGCCAGCAGCTTATTAGGGGGCAGCAATCAGCCCCAGCATTTT.

The chain recombines TRBV3-1 (or the pseudogene TRBV3-2) with TRBJ1-4; D remains ambiguous. V lost 5 bases and J 7 bases, leaving 14 bases between the germline ends. The CDR3 is made up of 14 amino acids. Looked up from germline, CDR1 is LGHDT and CDR2 is YNNKEL (reference sequence). CDR3 residues: CASSTTTDCEKLFF. The CDR3 DNA sequence: TGTGCCAGCAGCACGACGACGGACTGTGAAAAACTGTTTTTT.